The next 27 T cell receptor beta chains were all read from a single sample in a study of OX40 agonist ivuxolimab in advanced cancers. Assay used: immunoSEQ multiplex PCR; TCRdb lists only in-frame clones, some missing. This table holds roughly 92,000 clones, around 90% found once. This material consisted of CD4+ or CD8+ T cells sorted from blood, taken in a trial of the OX40 agonist ivuxolimab. These receptors originate from an adult with an advanced solid tumor such as melanoma, head and neck, liver or kidney cancer.

The chain links TRBV10-2 to TRBJ2-1, with 13 bases identical to TRBD2. V dropped 3 bases and J dropped 6; count of bases not matched to a gene: 17. There are 20 residues in the CDR3. CDR1 is WSHSY and CDR2 is SAAADI in the germline V gene. The CDR3: CASSEGELTSGRSPGNEQFF. CDR3 in DNA: TGCGCCAGCAGTGAAGGCGAATTGACTAGCGGGAGGTCCCCTGGCAATGAGCAGTTCTTC.

The chain couples TRBV6-1 to TRBJ2-7; D perhaps matches TRBD1 (6 bases). V dropped 4 bases and J dropped 2 bases, with 12 bases sitting between them. The CDR3 loop spans 14 amino acids. In germline, CDR1 is MNHNS, CDR2 SASEGT. CDR3 coding DNA: TGTGCCAGCAGTGTGGCGGACAGAACCTACGAGCAGTACTTC. Amino acids: CASSVADRTYEQYF.

This clone was seen just once. J is TRBJ1-2 and V is TRBV5-1; D is perhaps TRBD1 (5 bases). The V and J ends lost 0 bases and 7 bases respectively, with 10 bases between them. Per the germline V gene, CDR1 is SGHRS and CDR2 is YFSETQ. The CDR3 has 13 residues. In nucleotides, the CDR3 is TGCGCCAGCAGCTTGGTGGGGGATAGTGGCTACACCTTC. Its protein product is CASSLVGDSGYTF.

The chain employs TRBV29-1 and TRBJ1-1; D is possibly TRBD1 (6 bases). V lost 6 bases to trimming and J lost 2 bases, with 16 bases between them. This CDR3 spans 14 amino acids. Looked up from germline, CDR1 is SQVTM and CDR2 is ANQGSEA. CDR3 nucleotide sequence: TGCAGCGTCTCACAGGGTCTAGGAAACACTGAAGCTTTCTTT. Translated: CSVSQGLGNTEAFF. Full variable domain (remainder filled in from reference TRBV29-1 and TRBJ1-1): SAVISQKPSRDICQRGTSLTIQCQVDSQVTMMFWYRQQPGQSLTLIATANQGSEATYESGFVIDKFPISRPNLTFSTLTVSNMSPEDSSIYLCSVSQGLGNTEAFFGQGTRLTVV.

This chain joins TRBV5-4 and TRBJ2-5; 9 positions agree with TRBD2. This CDR3 has 13 amino acids. With V trimmed by 6 bases and J by 4 bases, 4 bases remained unmatched. Germline V gene lookup returns CDR1 SGHNT and CDR2 YYREEE (reference sequence). The CDR3 DNA sequence: TGTGCCAGCAACAAAGCGGGAGGAGAGACCCAGTACTTC. It encodes CASNKAGGETQYF.

This chain uses TRBV28 with TRBJ2-7; D is unclear. Trimming stripped 6 bases from V and 4 bases from J, with 7 bases between. CDR1 is MDHEN and CDR2 is SYDVKM in the germline V gene. The CDR3 spans 11 residues. The CDR3 DNA reads as TGTGCCAGCAGGGGGTATTACGAGCAGTACTTC. Protein sequence: CASRGYYEQYF.

The chain employs TRBV28 and TRBJ2-1; a possible D gene is TRBD2 (5 bases). The CDR3 has 12 residues. Trimming shortened V by 10 bases and J by 9 bases, and 16 bases separated the two germline ends. Germline V gives CDR1 MDHEN, CDR2 SYDVKM. CDR3 loop: CATALGVVEQFF. The CDR3 nucleotides are TGTGCCACCGCACTAGGTGTGGTTGAGCAGTTCTTC.

This chain connects TRBV5-8 to TRBJ2-2; maybe TRBD1 (6 bases). V shed 0 bases and J shed 4 bases, with 10 bases lying between them. Germline CDR1 is SGHTS and CDR2 is YDEGEE. This CDR3 comprises 15 residues. As DNA, the CDR3 is TGTGCCAGCAGCTTGGCAGGGGTGGGCACCGGGGAGCTGTTTTTT. It is translated as CASSLAGVGTGELFF.

The V call is TRBV7-8, the J call TRBJ1-5; TRBD1 aligns across 7 bases. Trimming cost V 3 bases and J 0 bases; bases outside gene matches: 2. From germline, CDR1 is SGHVS and CDR2 FQNEAQ. This CDR3 comprises 15 residues. The CDR3 DNA reads TGTGCCAGCAGCTTGGGGACAGCTAGCAATCAGCCCCAGCATTTT. It encodes CASSLGTASNQPQHF.

This clone was seen once. This rearrangement joins TRBV10-2 to TRBJ1-2; TRBD1 aligns across 7 bases. The CDR3 has 13 residues. Looked up from germline, CDR1 is WSHSY and CDR2 is SAAADI. Germline trimming cut 8 bases from V and 2 bases from J; bases unmatched to any gene: 5. CDR3 amino acids: CASRRGQNYGYTF. In DNA form, the CDR3 reads TGCGCCAGCCGCCGGGGACAGAACTATGGCTACACCTTC.

The chain is built from TRBV5-1 and TRBJ1-1; D not resolved. V lost 3 bases, J lost 1 base, and 10 bases lay in between. There are 14 residues in the CDR3. Germline CDR1 reads SGHRS; CDR2 reads YFSETQ. CDR3 coding DNA: TGCGCCAGCAGCTCCAAGACGGCGAACACTGAAGCTTTCTTT. Protein sequence: CASSSKTANTEAFF.

The rearrangement links TRBV21-1 to TRBJ2-3; the listed D gene, TRBD1, was not tested against the DNA. TRBV21-1 is classified as a pseudogene. This CDR3 contains 15 residues. DNA of the CDR3: TGTGCCAGCAGCAACCAGGGGGAATGCACAGATACGCAGTATTTT. Its translation: CASSNQGECTDTQYF.

This clone was seen a few times. The genes are TRBV5-1 and TRBJ1-1; possibly TRBD1 for D (5 bases). Trimming shortened V by 3 bases and J by 4 bases, and 10 bases separated the two germline ends. CDR3 length: 13 residues. Germline V gene sequence: CDR1 SGHRS, CDR2 YFSETQ. The CDR3 DNA sequence: TGCGCCAGCAGCTCGGGACCCATCACTGAAGCTTTCTTT. It translates to CASSSGPITEAFF.

J is TRBJ2-3 and V is TRBV9, with D possibly TRBD1 on 6 matching bases. Trimming cost V 1 base and J 2 bases, with 14 bases left between them. From germline, CDR1 is SGDLS and CDR2 YYNGEE. CDR3 length: 16 amino acids. The CDR3 region is CASSVPGVGNTDTQYF. The CDR3 bases are TGTGCCAGCAGCGTACCAGGGGTTGGCAACACAGATACGCAGTATTTT. Full variable domain (rest looked up from reference TRBV9 and TRBJ2-3): DSGVTQTPKHLITATGQRVTLRCSPRSGDLSVYWYQQSLDQGLQFLIQYYNGEERAKGNILERFSAQQFPDLHSELNLSSLELGDSALYFCASSVPGVGNTDTQYFGPGTRLTVL.

The rearrangement joins TRBV10-1 to TRBJ2-2; tentative D call: TRBD2 (6 bases). V shed 7 bases and J shed 4 bases, with 16 bases lying between them. Germline V lookup: CDR1 WNHNN, CDR2 SYGVQD (reference sequence). This CDR3 has 15 amino acids. As DNA, the CDR3 is TGCGCCAGCAACGGGGACTCTACTTTCACCGGGGAGCTGTTTTTT. Its protein product is CASNGDSTFTGELFF.

V gene TRBV10-3 combines with J gene TRBJ2-3; 13 bases match TRBD2. CDR1 and CDR2 (germline): ENHRY, SYGVKD. This CDR3 has 16 amino acids. V trimming: 8 bases; J trimming: 1 base; junction bases outside the gene matches: 6. The CDR3 region is CAIALGTSGGTDTQYF. The CDR3 DNA sequence: TGTGCCATCGCCCTAGGGACTAGCGGGGGCACAGATACGCAGTATTTT.

The chain uses TRBV19 and TRBJ1-1; D not resolved. The CDR3 length is 14 residues. V was cut by 6 bases and J by 6 bases, with 17 bases left in between. Germline lookup yields CDR1 LNHDA and CDR2 SQIVND (reference sequence). The CDR3 loop reads CASSLWVEGAEAFF. In DNA, the CDR3 is TGTGCCAGTAGCCTCTGGGTCGAGGGCGCTGAAGCTTTCTTT.

The rearrangement links TRBV27 to TRBJ2-7; D perhaps matches TRBD2 (6 bases). This CDR3 comprises 14 residues. Germline assignment: CDR1 MNHEY and CDR2 SMNVEV (reference sequence). V dropped 6 bases and J dropped 4 bases, with 16 bases sitting between them. DNA of the CDR3: TGTGCCAGCAGCCACATTGGCAGCGGGTACGAGCAGTACTTC. Protein sequence: CASSHIGSGYEQYF.

The chain employs TRBV7-2 and TRBJ2-1, with TRBD2 as a possible D gene (6 bases). This CDR3 contains 13 residues. Germline V gives CDR1 SGHTA, CDR2 FQGNSA. V was trimmed by 4 bases and J by 13 bases, leaving 17 bases between them. The CDR3 bases are TGTGCCAGCAGCTCGGGACTTGGGCTACCCCAGTTCTTC. Amino acids: CASSSGLGLPQFF.

The chain combines TRBV4-1 with TRBJ1-4, with 10 bases aligning to TRBD1. Per germline, CDR1 MGHRA and CDR2 YSYEKL. CDR3 length: 15 amino acids. Unmatched junction bases numbered 4, after V lost 4 bases and J lost 5 bases. CDR3 loop: CASSPRDRGNEKLFF. The CDR3 DNA reads as TGCGCCAGCAGCCCGCGGGACAGGGGAAATGAAAAACTGTTTTTT.

This sequence joins TRBV27 and TRBJ2-1, with D uncertain. With 3 bases removed from V and 2 bases from J, the gap between germline ends came to 11 bases. This CDR3 is built from 15 residues. CDR1 and CDR2 from the germline V gene are MNHEY and SMNVEV (reference sequence). CDR3 region: CASSLSTDPYNEQFF. The CDR3 nucleotides read TGTGCCAGCAGTTTGTCGACGGACCCCTACAATGAGCAGTTCTTC.

The rearrangement uses TRBV5-1 and TRBJ2-5; 9 nucleotides match TRBD2. Germline CDR1 and CDR2: SGHRS and YFSETQ. The CDR3 runs to 15 residues. V was clipped by 4 bases and J by 4 bases; unmatched bases: 8. The CDR3 region is CASSPAGGAGETQYF. In nucleotides, the CDR3 is TGCGCCAGCAGCCCGGCGGGGGGGGCCGGAGAGACCCAGTACTTC.

The chain carries TRBV5-6 and TRBJ1-2, with D possibly TRBD1 on 5 matching bases. Germline CDR1 SGHDT, CDR2 YYEEEE. V was trimmed by 5 bases and J by 8 bases, leaving 16 bases between them. This CDR3 spans 13 amino acids. DNA for the CDR3: TGTGCCAGCAGACCATTAGGGGTGTCCGGCTACACCTTC. It translates to CASRPLGVSGYTF.

The chain couples TRBV7-3 to TRBJ2-7; TRBD2 agrees at 9 bases. Germline CDR1 reads SGHTA; CDR2 reads FQGTGA. The CDR3 consists of 15 residues. V lost 5 bases and J lost 2; bases outside the gene matches: 7. The CDR3 DNA reads as TGTGCCAGCAGCACAGGGGCGGGAGGGCCCTACGAGCAGTACTTC. It is translated as CASSTGAGGPYEQYF.

The V and J genes are TRBV19 and TRBJ2-5; D is uncertain. Trimming stripped 7 bases from V and 2 bases from J, with 14 bases between. Germline CDR1 LNHDA, CDR2 SQIVND (reference sequence). The CDR3 has 14 amino acids. CDR3 nucleotide sequence: TGTGCCAGTACGCCGGGTGGCAGACAAGAGACCCAGTACTTC. This translates into CASTPGGRQETQYF.

The chain joins TRBV19 to TRBJ1-2; no clear D. Germline V gives CDR1 LNHDA, CDR2 SQIVND (reference sequence). The ends were cut back, 7 bases at V and 2 bases at J, with 20 bases in the middle. The CDR3 is made up of 16 amino acids. The CDR3 loop is CASKVANLIPNYGYTF. The DNA of the CDR3 is TGTGCCAGTAAGGTTGCTAACCTTATCCCCAACTATGGCTACACCTTC.

V gene TRBV29-1 combines with J gene TRBJ2-1; 11 nucleotides agree with TRBD1. CDR3 length: 14 amino acids. V gave up 6 bases and J gave up 5 bases; unmatched junction bases: 6. Germline V gene data show CDR1 as SQVTM and CDR2 as ANQGSEA. DNA for the CDR3: TGCAGCGTAACGCCGGGACAGGGGGACAATGAGCAGTTCTTC. This sequence encodes CSVTPGQGDNEQFF.